These T cell receptor beta chains were read from a single sample in a study of T-cell reconstitution after alpha-beta-depleted transplantation in children. Using its own MiXCR run on the PCR reads, TCRdb lists one record per CDR3 protein. Among roughly 670,000 distinct CDR3 sequences, roughly 14% were seen once, and the ten largest hold 0.79%. Sequencing used PBMCs, obtained before TCRalphabeta/CD19-depleted stem cell transplant. These receptors were collected from a girl aged 2-10 years with congenital amegakaryocytic thrombocytopenia, due to receive a stem cell transplant. Both conserved end residues are trimmed from each CDR3. A row's size may be missing; if present it is once, few, many or a size class.

CDR3 protein: ASSWASGYNEQF
clone size: many
V gene: TRBV7-3
J gene: TRBJ2-1

CDR3 protein: ATSRRGTSFNVDTQY
clone size: many
V gene: TRBV15
J gene: TRBJ2-3

CDR3 protein: ASRRIGPPTGELF
clone size: few
V gene: TRBV12-3/TRBV12-4
J gene: TRBJ2-2

CDR3 protein: ASIRGAVTGELF
clone size: few
V gene: TRBV6-1
J gene: TRBJ2-2

CDR3 protein: ASTESLGQGEGSEQY
clone size: few
V gene: TRBV2
J gene: TRBJ2-7

CDR3 protein: ASSLFGGPYGYT
clone size: many
V gene: TRBV5-1
J gene: TRBJ1-2

CDR3 protein: SARQGKGNTIY
clone size: -
V gene: TRBV20-1
J gene: TRBJ1-3

CDR3 protein: ASATGPDYEQY
clone size: many
V gene: TRBV7-6
J gene: TRBJ2-7

CDR3 protein: SAVRGVSNQPQH
clone size: -
V gene: TRBV20-1
J gene: TRBJ1-5

CDR3 protein: ASSRQGSYNSPLH
clone size: -
V gene: TRBV6-1
J gene: TRBJ1-6

CDR3 protein: ASSLVGQFLNTGELF
clone size: few
V gene: TRBV5-1
J gene: TRBJ2-2

CDR3 protein: ASSPLAGATDTQY
clone size: many
V gene: TRBV18
J gene: TRBJ2-3

CDR3 protein: ASSQTPGDSSTDTQY
clone size: few
V gene: TRBV2
J gene: TRBJ2-3

CDR3 protein: ASSLRWGSGGGEAF
clone size: once
V gene: TRBV28
J gene: TRBJ1-1

CDR3 protein: ASSSQGVAQY
clone size: -
V gene: TRBV28
J gene: TRBJ2-3

CDR3 protein: SVTLGEGQPQH
clone size: -
V gene: TRBV29-1
J gene: TRBJ1-5

CDR3 protein: ASREPGQGATGELF
clone size: -
V gene: TRBV7-9
J gene: TRBJ2-2

CDR3 protein: ASRSRLDNYGYT
clone size: few
V gene: TRBV7-9
J gene: TRBJ1-2

CDR3 protein: ASSLTTQGTDTQY
clone size: few
V gene: TRBV5-1
J gene: TRBJ2-3

CDR3 protein: ASSLGWGGRNTEAF
clone size: few
V gene: TRBV5-1
J gene: TRBJ1-1

CDR3 protein: SARGGGQMYGYT
clone size: few
V gene: TRBV20-1
J gene: TRBJ1-2

CDR3 protein: SGSEGGDQPQH
clone size: -
V gene: TRBV20-1
J gene: TRBJ1-5

CDR3 protein: ASSSPPGTGDTGELF
clone size: few
V gene: TRBV12-3/TRBV12-4
J gene: TRBJ2-2

CDR3 protein: SAGQALKTQY
clone size: many
V gene: TRBV20-1
J gene: TRBJ2-5

CDR3 protein: ASRPGSFPEAF
clone size: many
V gene: TRBV5-1
J gene: TRBJ1-1

CDR3 protein: ASSPGDSYGYT
clone size: many
V gene: TRBV7-9
J gene: TRBJ1-2

CDR3 protein: SARSWLAGYIEQF
clone size: -
V gene: TRBV20-1
J gene: TRBJ2-1

CDR3 protein: ASSLTGTSGLPYNEQF
clone size: many
V gene: TRBV12-3/TRBV12-4
J gene: TRBJ2-1

CDR3 protein: SAPARGTKNIQY
clone size: -
V gene: TRBV20-1
J gene: TRBJ2-4

CDR3 protein: SATLTGNYGYT
clone size: -
V gene: TRBV20-1
J gene: TRBJ1-2

CDR3 protein: ATSRKARTVSSYNEQF
clone size: many
V gene: TRBV15
J gene: TRBJ2-1

CDR3 protein: SATGLAEKPGELF
clone size: many
V gene: TRBV20-1
J gene: TRBJ2-2

CDR3 protein: ASSMGVTTEAF
clone size: few
V gene: TRBV7-2
J gene: TRBJ1-1

CDR3 protein: ASSWGGQGSYNEQF
clone size: once
V gene: TRBV7-6
J gene: TRBJ2-1

CDR3 protein: ASSARQATNTGELF
clone size: -
V gene: TRBV18
J gene: TRBJ2-2

CDR3 protein: ASSGTSHTDTQY
clone size: few
V gene: TRBV3-1
J gene: TRBJ2-3

CDR3 protein: SASGGPGETQY
clone size: many
V gene: TRBV20-1
J gene: TRBJ2-5

CDR3 protein: ASSLGPLPEETQY
clone size: many
V gene: TRBV5-1
J gene: TRBJ2-5

CDR3 protein: ASSLVGFNEQF
clone size: many
V gene: TRBV5-1
J gene: TRBJ2-1

CDR3 protein: ASSEQTGNNEKLF
clone size: many
V gene: TRBV5-1
J gene: TRBJ1-4